One sample yielded the 21 T cell receptor beta chains listed below, sequenced in a study of CD8+ T cells in alopecia areata. It was cDNA, reverse transcribed from extracted RNA, that served as the sequencing template. Repertoires were generated with immunoSEQ multiplex PCR, while TCRdb's copy carries only in-frame clones and drops some. Counted here are some 210,000 clones, about 60% occurring once; the ten biggest clones make up 0.45%. The sequencing here drew on CD4+ T cells sorted from blood, taken at week 0. The receptors derive from a human donor with alopecia areata.

The chain couples TRBV9 to TRBJ2-5, with TRBD2 as a possible D gene (6 bases). V was cut by 0 bases and J by 5 bases, with 11 bases left in between. Germline V CDR1 and CDR2: SGDLS, YYNGEE. This CDR3 region has 14 residues. CDR3 in amino acids: CASSVGQAGETQYF. As DNA, the CDR3 is TGTGCCAGCAGCGTAGGGCAGGCGGGGGAGACCCAGTACTTC.

A few counts support this clone. The J gene is TRBJ1-2, the V gene TRBV29-1; 9 bases agree with TRBD1. The CDR3 has 16 residues. Germline assignment: CDR1 SQVTM and CDR2 ANQGSEA. V lost 8 bases and J lost 2; bases outside the gene matches: 15. CDR3 DNA sequence: TGCAGCCTATCTCACCCTAGGACAGGGGTAAACTATGGCTACACCTTC. This encodes CSLSHPRTGVNYGYTF.

V gene TRBV6-5 combines with J gene TRBJ1-2; 7 positions agree with TRBD1. The germline CDR1 and CDR2 sequences are MNHEY and SVGAGI. This CDR3 has 13 amino acids. Germline trimming cut 5 bases from V and 2 bases from J; bases unmatched to any gene: 2. The CDR3 sequence is CASSTGQNYGYTF. CDR3 coding DNA: TGTGCCAGCAGTACGGGACAGAACTATGGCTACACCTTC.

The CDR3 is CASSEFGGKVRDTQYF. The CDR3 DNA follows: TGTGCCAGCAGTGAATTTGGAGGGAAGGTTAGAGATACGCAGTATTTT. This chain links TRBV6-1 with TRBJ2-3; D may be TRBD2 (6 bases). The CDR3 runs 16 residues. Germline CDR1 MNHNS, CDR2 SASEGT. Trimming took off 2 bases at V and 5 bases at J, with 17 bases between the two ends.

This clone was found a few times. DNA of the CDR3: TGCAGCGTCGCCAGGGGAGGGCGGATGGAGGGCTACACCTTC. This sequence encodes CSVARGGRMEGYTF. The rearrangement uses TRBV29-1 and TRBJ1-2; possible D gene TRBD1, 6 bases. From germline, CDR1 is SQVTM and CDR2 ANQGSEA. The CDR3 totals 14 residues. Deletions cut 6 bases from V and 8 bases from J, with 22 bases between. Based on the CDR3 plus reference TRBV29-1 and TRBJ1-2, the full variable domain is SAVISQKPSRDICQRGTSLTIQCQVDSQVTMMFWYRQQPGQSLTLIATANQGSEATYESGFVIDKFPISRPNLTFSTLTVSNMSPEDSSIYLCSVARGGRMEGYTFGSGTRLTVV.

The rearrangement uses TRBV19 and TRBJ1-5; D unresolved. This CDR3 is 16 amino acids long. The V end lost 0 bases, the J end lost 0 bases, and 9 bases lay between the germline ends. CDR1 LNHDA and CDR2 SQIVND come from the germline V gene (reference sequence). CDR3 DNA sequence: TGTGCCAGTAGTATAGACAGCCCCTATAGCAATCAGCCCCAGCATTTT. This encodes CASSIDSPYSNQPQHF.

The CDR3 region is CASSSLDGYGYTF. CDR3 in DNA: TGTGCCAGCAGCTCTCTGGACGGCTATGGCTACACCTTC. The V call is TRBV11-1, the J call TRBJ1-2, with D unresolved. CDR1 is SGHAT and CDR2 is FQDESV in the germline V gene (reference sequence). Trimming took off 4 bases at V and 4 bases at J, with 10 bases between the two ends. This CDR3 is 13 amino acids long.

The table lists this clone with a count of one. V usage is TRBV5-1 and J usage is TRBJ1-2; unclear D gene. The CDR3 sequence is 11 residues long. Trimming removed 0 bases from V and 7 bases from J, with 4 bases in between. CDR1 and CDR2 from the germline V gene are SGHRS and YFSETQ. The CDR3 bases are TGCGCCAGCAGCTTGGGGGCTGGCTACACCTTC. Translation: CASSLGAGYTF.

The chain is built from TRBV5-1 and TRBJ2-5; 8 nucleotides align to TRBD1. Looked up from germline, CDR1 is SGHRS and CDR2 is YFSETQ. The ends lost 4 bases at V and 4 bases at J; junction bases unmatched: 9. The CDR3 has 15 residues. The CDR3 region is CASSQDRVGRETQYF. The CDR3 nucleotides are TGCGCCAGCAGCCAGGACAGGGTTGGACGAGAGACCCAGTACTTC.

Notes on this clone: Other DNA sequences within the sample encode an identical CDR3. J is TRBJ2-5 and V is TRBV18; no clear D. Germline assignment: CDR1 KGHSH and CDR2 LQKENI. V lost 3 bases and J 3 bases, leaving 2 bases between the germline ends. There are 11 residues in the CDR3. For the CDR3, the DNA is TGTGCCAGCTCACCGGAAGAGACCCAGTACTTC. It codes for CASSPEETQYF.

V usage is TRBV6-1 and J usage is TRBJ2-7, with TRBD1 matching over 9 bases. Germline-derived CDR1 and CDR2 are MNHNS and SASEGT. With V trimmed by 6 bases and J by 4 bases, 10 bases remained unmatched. The CDR3 spans 15 residues. The CDR3 loop is CASRQAGTGRYEQYF. CDR3 bases: TGTGCCAGCAGGCAGGCCGGGACAGGGAGGTACGAGCAGTACTTC.

There are a few counts of this clone. This chain connects TRBV7-3 to TRBJ2-1, with 8 bases fitting TRBD2. V lost 3 bases, J lost 0 bases, and 19 bases stayed unmatched. The CDR3 runs to 21 residues. CDR1 SGHTA and CDR2 FQGTGA come from the germline V gene. The CDR3 DNA reads TGTGCCAGCAGCTTGCCTAAAGCGGGAGCTTCCTTTAGGGGCTCCTACAATGAGCAGTTCTTC. This codes for CASSLPKAGASFRGSYNEQFF. The full variable domain, its missing parts supplied by reference TRBV7-3 and TRBJ2-1, is GAGVSQTPSNKVTEKGKYVELRCDPISGHTALYWYRQSLGQGPEFLIYFQGTGAADDSGLPNDRFFAVRPEGSVSTLKIQRTERGDSAVYLCASSLPKAGASFRGSYNEQFFGPGTRLTVL.

The sample holds a few counts of this clone. V is TRBV30 and J is TRBJ1-5, with D hard to call. The CDR3 extends over 12 amino acids. Germline V gene data show CDR1 as GTSNPN and CDR2 as SVGIG (reference sequence). V lost 2 bases to trimming and J lost 6 bases, with 8 bases between them. The CDR3 nucleotides read TGTGCCTGGAGTACTCCGAGTCAGCCCCAGCATTTT. Its protein is CAWSTPSQPQHF. The variable domain in full, with the rest retrieved from reference TRBV30 and TRBJ1-5, is SQTIHQWPATLVQPVGSPLSLECTVEGTSNPNLYWYRQAAGRGLQLLFYSVGIGQISSEVPQNLSASRPQDRQFILSSKKLLLSDSGFYLCAWSTPSQPQHFGDGTRLSIL.

This clone was counted once. The genes are TRBV6-5 and TRBJ2-7, with no clear D. Germline values: CDR1 MNHEY, CDR2 SVGAGI. V was pared by 2 bases and J by 5 bases, with 13 bases between. The CDR3 has 14 amino acids. The CDR3: CASSYRLRADEQYF. CDR3 in DNA: TGTGCCAGCAGTTACCGTCTACGCGCTGACGAGCAGTACTTC.

The V gene is TRBV5-6, the J gene TRBJ1-5; D gene ambiguous. The germline CDR1 and CDR2 sequences are SGHDT and YYEEEE. V shed 0 bases and J shed 6 bases, with 13 bases lying between them. The CDR3 runs 15 residues. The CDR3 sequence: CASSLGYGKGQPQHF. The CDR3 region has the DNA TGTGCCAGCAGCTTGGGCTACGGGAAAGGTCAGCCCCAGCATTTT.

The CDR3 sequence: CSAISRGSTDTQYF. CDR3 DNA: TGCAGCGCAATCTCGCGGGGTAGCACAGATACGCAGTATTTT. The chain is built from TRBV29-1 and TRBJ2-3, with a weak D call TRBD2 (6 bases). CDR1 is SQVTM and CDR2 is ANQGSEA in the germline V gene. The CDR3 runs 14 residues. The V end lost 7 bases, the J end lost 0 bases, and 14 bases lay between the germline ends.

This clone appeared once. J is TRBJ2-7 and V is TRBV7-9, with D possibly TRBD2 on 5 matching bases. The V and J ends lost 4 bases and 1 base respectively, with 14 bases between them. The germline V gene encodes CDR1 SEHNR and CDR2 FQNEAQ (reference sequence). The CDR3 sequence is 15 residues long. The CDR3 region has the DNA TGTGCCAGCAGCTCCCCGGGAATCTCTTCCTACGAGCAGTACTTC. Amino acid sequence: CASSSPGISSYEQYF.

The chain links TRBV30 to TRBJ1-6; D is possibly TRBD1 (6 bases). Deletions cut 3 bases from V and 6 bases from J, with 12 bases between. Germline V gene data show CDR1 as GTSNPN and CDR2 as SVGIG (reference sequence). The CDR3 covers 14 residues. The CDR3 sequence: CAWRRGNSNSPLHF. CDR3 DNA: TGTGCCTGGAGGAGGGGGAATTCTAATTCACCCCTCCACTTT.

The rearrangement uses TRBV14 and TRBJ1-1; TRBD1 is a possible D gene (5 bases). The V and J ends lost 0 bases and 0 bases respectively, with 14 bases between them. The germline CDR1 and CDR2 sequences are SGHDN and FVKESK. The CDR3 loop spans 17 amino acids. Here the CDR3 reads CASSQDSRGTMNTEAFF. The CDR3 nucleotides read TGTGCCAGCAGCCAAGATAGTAGGGGCACTATGAACACTGAAGCTTTCTTT.

This clone appeared a few times. This chain joins TRBV30 and TRBJ2-3; 10 nucleotides agree with TRBD2. V lost 4 bases, J lost 5 bases, and 3 bases stayed unmatched. Germline V CDR1 and CDR2: GTSNPN, SVGIG (reference sequence). The CDR3 contains 13 residues. The CDR3 spells CAWNQREGDTQYF. As DNA, the CDR3 is TGTGCCTGGAACCAGCGGGAGGGAGATACGCAGTATTTT.

The gene calls are TRBV9 and TRBJ2-2; D tentatively reads TRBD1 or TRBD2 (5 bases each). Germline V lookup: CDR1 SGDLS, CDR2 YYNGEE. V dropped 3 bases and J dropped 2 bases, with 11 bases sitting between them. There are 15 residues in the CDR3. The CDR3 DNA reads as TGTGCCAGCAGCGCCGGGACCCAAAACACCGGGGAGCTGTTTTTT. The encoded protein is CASSAGTQNTGELFF.